What follows are 2 T cell receptor beta chains derived from one specimen sequenced in a study of OX40 agonist ivuxolimab in advanced cancers. The table came from immunoSEQ multiplex PCR; TCRdb's copy has only in-frame clones and leaves some out. The sample has 45,000 to 50,000 clones; about 89% are singletons. The sample here was CD4+ or CD8+ T cells sorted from blood, taken in a trial of the OX40 agonist ivuxolimab. The receptors originated from an adult with an advanced solid tumor such as melanoma, head and neck, liver or kidney cancer.

This sequence joins TRBV5-6 and TRBJ1-5; a possible D gene is TRBD1 (5 bases). Trimming took off 0 bases at V and 6 bases at J, with 13 bases between the two ends. Germline values: CDR1 SGHDT, CDR2 YYEEEE. The CDR3 is made up of 15 amino acids. The CDR3 DNA follows: TGTGCCAGCAGCTTGGGGGGCGGGATAGGTCAGCCCCAGCATTTT. Amino acid sequence: CASSLGGGIGQPQHF.

This chain uses TRBV7-9 with TRBJ1-2; 8 bases are shared with TRBD1. Germline V gives CDR1 SEHNR, CDR2 FQNEAQ (reference sequence). V was clipped by 5 bases and J by 4 bases; unmatched bases: 9. CDR3 length: 15 residues. CDR3 protein: CASSNPGTGTYGYTF. The DNA for the CDR3 is TGTGCCAGCAGCAACCCCGGGACAGGCACCTATGGCTACACCTTC.